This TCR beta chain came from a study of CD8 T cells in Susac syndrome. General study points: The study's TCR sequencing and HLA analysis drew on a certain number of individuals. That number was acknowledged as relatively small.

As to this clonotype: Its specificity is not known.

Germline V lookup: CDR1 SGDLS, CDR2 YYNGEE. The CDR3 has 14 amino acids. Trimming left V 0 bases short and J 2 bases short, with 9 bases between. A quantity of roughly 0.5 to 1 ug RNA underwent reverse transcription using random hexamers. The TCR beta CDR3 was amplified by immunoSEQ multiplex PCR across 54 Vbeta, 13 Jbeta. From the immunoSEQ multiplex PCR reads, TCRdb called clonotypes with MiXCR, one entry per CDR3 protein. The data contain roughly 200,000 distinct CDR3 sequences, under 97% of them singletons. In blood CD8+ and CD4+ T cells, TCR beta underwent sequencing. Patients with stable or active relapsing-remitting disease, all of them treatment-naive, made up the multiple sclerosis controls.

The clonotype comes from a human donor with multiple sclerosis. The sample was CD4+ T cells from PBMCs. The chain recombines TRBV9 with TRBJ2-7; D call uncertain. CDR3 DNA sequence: TGTGCCAGCAGCGTAGGAACTGTAACCTACGAGCAGTACTTC. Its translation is CASSVGTVTYEQYF. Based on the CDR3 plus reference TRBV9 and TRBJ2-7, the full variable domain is DSGVTQTPKHLITATGQRVTLRCSPRSGDLSVYWYQQSLDQGLQFLIQYYNGEERAKGNILERFSAQQFPDLHSELNLSSLELGDSALYFCASSVGTVTYEQYFGPGTRLTVT.